The 13 T cell receptor beta chains in this list originate from one sample, sequenced in a study of blood T cell repertoires in COVID-19. Assay used: immunoSEQ multiplex PCR; TCRdb lists only in-frame clones, some missing. The sample records 62,000 or so clones, around 85% being singletons. Sample: peripheral blood. Receptors originate from an older woman with acute or convalescent COVID-19.

This chain links TRBV11-1 with TRBJ2-7, with TRBD1 matching over 8 bases. Germline loops: CDR1 SGHAT, CDR2 FQDESV (reference sequence). J lost 1 base, V lost 3 bases, and 5 bases had no gene match. This CDR3 is 15 amino acids long. The chain's CDR3 is CASSLGQGASYEQYF. The CDR3 DNA follows: TGTGCCAGCAGCTTGGGGCAGGGGGCTTCCTACGAGCAGTACTTC.

This chain links TRBV6-5 with TRBJ1-1, with D perhaps matching TRBD1 (5 bases). The CDR3 length is 11 residues. CDR1 and CDR2 from the germline V gene are MNHEY and SVGAGI. V was shortened by 6 bases and J by 10 bases, with 12 bases between the two germline ends. The CDR3 loop is CASRRQMVAFF. CDR3 DNA: TGTGCCAGCAGACGACAGATGGTAGCTTTCTTT.

This chain uses TRBV6-6 with TRBJ1-1; D might be TRBD1 (6 bases). Trimming cost V 6 bases and J 5 bases, with 13 bases left between them. CDR1 is MNHNY and CDR2 is SVGAGI in the germline V gene (reference sequence). CDR3 length: 13 amino acids. CDR3 nucleotide sequence: TGTGCCAGCAGACCCACAGGGACAACTGAAGCTTTCTTT. Its protein product is CASRPTGTTEAFF.

This clone was seen once. V gene TRBV6-6 combines with J gene TRBJ1-2, with 7 bases that match TRBD1. V dropped 2 bases and J dropped 6; count of bases not matched to a gene: 6. The germline gives CDR1 MNHNY, CDR2 SVGAGI (reference sequence). The CDR3 covers 14 residues. The CDR3 sequence: CASSYTQTGNGYTF. CDR3 bases: TGTGCCAGCAGTTACACACAGACAGGGAATGGCTACACCTTC.

This rearrangement joins TRBV5-1 to TRBJ1-1, with D possibly matching TRBD1 (6 bases). The CDR3 has 14 amino acids. Germline V lookup: CDR1 SGHRS, CDR2 YFSETQ. The V end was cut by 2 bases, the J end by 0 bases, with 8 bases between. This CDR3 is CASSFGQMNTEAFF. The CDR3 region has the DNA TGCGCCAGCAGCTTCGGACAGATGAACACTGAAGCTTTCTTT.

The V and J genes are TRBV3-1 (or the pseudogene TRBV3-2) and TRBJ2-7; perhaps TRBD2 as D (7 bases). Germline-derived CDR1 and CDR2 are LGHDT and YNNKEL (reference sequence). V lost 3 bases, J lost 0 bases, and 9 bases lay in between. This CDR3 region has 14 residues. The DNA of the CDR3 is TGTGCCAGCAGCCAGGGGGGGCCCTCCTACGAGCAGTACTTC. Translating it yields CASSQGGPSYEQYF.

This rearrangement joins TRBV4-2 to TRBJ1-4, with 7 positions matching TRBD1. V lost 2 bases and J lost 8; bases outside the gene matches: 2. Germline lookup yields CDR1 LGHNA and CDR2 YNFKEQ. The CDR3 length is 13 residues. CDR3 region: CASSQTTGEKLFF. The DNA of the CDR3 is TGTGCCAGCAGCCAAACGACAGGGGAAAAACTGTTTTTT.

The chain joins TRBV27 to TRBJ1-5; 7 bases are shared with TRBD1. V gave up 4 bases and J gave up 1 base; unmatched junction bases: 1. There are 14 residues in the CDR3. CDR1 MNHEY and CDR2 SMNVEV come from the germline V gene (reference sequence). CDR3 loop: CASSSQGSNQPQHF. In DNA, the CDR3 is TGTGCCAGCAGTTCACAGGGGAGCAATCAGCCCCAGCATTTT.

As DNA, the CDR3 is TGTGCCAGCTCACCATCCCGGGACAGGGTCTTAAATGAGCAGTTCTTC. Encoded protein: CASSPSRDRVLNEQFF. The rearrangement uses TRBV18 and TRBJ2-1, with TRBD1 matching 9 bases. The CDR3 spans 16 residues. Germline V gene sequence: CDR1 KGHSH, CDR2 LQKENI. V lost 2 bases to trimming and J lost 7 bases; unmatched junction nucleotides: 9.

V is TRBV6-5 and J is TRBJ1-1; possibly TRBD1 for D (6 bases). CDR1 MNHEY and CDR2 SVGAGI come from the germline V gene. This CDR3 has 14 residues. Trimming took 2 bases from V and 2 from J, leaving 9 bases between them. The DNA of the CDR3 is TGTGCCAGCAGTTACCAGGGGCGAAACACTGAAGCTTTCTTT. It encodes CASSYQGRNTEAFF.

The chain combines TRBV29-1 with TRBJ2-7; 7 nucleotides agree with TRBD2. The CDR3 runs to 13 residues. After removal of 6 bases from V and 3 bases from J, the junction contained 8 bases not matched to a gene. Germline assignment: CDR1 SQVTM and CDR2 ANQGSEA. Here the CDR3 DNA reads TGCAGCGTGGCAACGGGACTACTCTACGAGCAGTACTTC. This sequence encodes CSVATGLLYEQYF.

This clone was seen a single time. The chain uses TRBV24-1 and TRBJ1-5, with D unclear. V lost 3 bases and J 0 bases, leaving 5 bases between the germline ends. Per germline, CDR1 KGHDR and CDR2 SFDVKD. CDR3 length: 14 amino acids. In DNA form, the CDR3 reads TGTGCCACCAGTGATCCCTATAGCAATCAGCCCCAGCATTTT. It yields the protein CATSDPYSNQPQHF.

The chain employs TRBV19 and TRBJ1-1; D call uncertain. The CDR3 has 15 residues. The germline V and J ends were trimmed by 5 bases and 1 base, with 14 bases remaining between them. Germline V gene lookup returns CDR1 LNHDA and CDR2 SQIVND (reference sequence). Written as DNA, the CDR3 is TGTGCCAGTAGTCCGATGACCCCGGGGAACACTGAAGCTTTCTTT. It specifies CASSPMTPGNTEAFF.